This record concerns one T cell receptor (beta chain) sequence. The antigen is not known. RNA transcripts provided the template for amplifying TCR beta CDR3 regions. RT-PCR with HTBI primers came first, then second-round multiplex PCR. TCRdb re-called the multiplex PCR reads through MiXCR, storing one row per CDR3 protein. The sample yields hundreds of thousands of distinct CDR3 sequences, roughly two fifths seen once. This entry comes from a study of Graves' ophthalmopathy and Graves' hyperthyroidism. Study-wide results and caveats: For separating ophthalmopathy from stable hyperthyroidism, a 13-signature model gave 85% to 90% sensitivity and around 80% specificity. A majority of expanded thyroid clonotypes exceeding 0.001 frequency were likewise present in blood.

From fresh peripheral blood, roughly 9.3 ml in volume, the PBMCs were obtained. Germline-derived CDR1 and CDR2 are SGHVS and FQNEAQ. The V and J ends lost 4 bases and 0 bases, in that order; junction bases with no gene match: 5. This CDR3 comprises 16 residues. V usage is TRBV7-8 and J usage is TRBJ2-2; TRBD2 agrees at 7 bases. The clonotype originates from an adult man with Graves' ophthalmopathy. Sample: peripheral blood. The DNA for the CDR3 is TGTGCCAGCAGCTCCGGGAGGCGCGCGAACACCGGGGAGCTGTTTTTT. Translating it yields CASSSGRRANTGELFF.